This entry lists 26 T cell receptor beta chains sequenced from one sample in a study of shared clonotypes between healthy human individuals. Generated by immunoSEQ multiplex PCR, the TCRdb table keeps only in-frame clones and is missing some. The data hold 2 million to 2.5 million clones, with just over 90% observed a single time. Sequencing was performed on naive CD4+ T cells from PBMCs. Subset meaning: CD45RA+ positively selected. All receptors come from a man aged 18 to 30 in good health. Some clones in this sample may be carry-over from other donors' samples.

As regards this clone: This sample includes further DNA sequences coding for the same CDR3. The CDR3 protein is CASSLSDYGYTF. The DNA of the CDR3 is TGTGCCAGCAGTTTGTCAGACTATGGCTACACCTTC. The chain is built from TRBV28 and TRBJ1-2; no definite D call. Germline lookup yields CDR1 MDHEN and CDR2 SYDVKM. The V end lost 3 bases, the J end lost 3 bases, and 5 bases lay between the germline ends. This CDR3 region has 12 residues.

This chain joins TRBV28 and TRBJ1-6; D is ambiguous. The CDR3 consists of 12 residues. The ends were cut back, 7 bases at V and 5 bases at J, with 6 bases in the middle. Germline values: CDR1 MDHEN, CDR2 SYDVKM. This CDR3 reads CASTQNNSPLHF. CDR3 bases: TGTGCCAGCACTCAGAATAATTCACCCCTCCACTTT.

CDR3: CASSLGENEQYF. Here the CDR3 DNA reads TGTGCCAGCAGCCTAGGGGAGAACGAGCAGTACTTC. This chain connects TRBV9 to TRBJ2-7; TRBD1 or TRBD2 may be the D gene (5 bases each). The V gene lost 4 bases and the J gene lost 5 bases, with 10 bases spanning the gap. Germline CDR1 reads SGDLS; CDR2 reads YYNGEE. This CDR3 has 12 amino acids.

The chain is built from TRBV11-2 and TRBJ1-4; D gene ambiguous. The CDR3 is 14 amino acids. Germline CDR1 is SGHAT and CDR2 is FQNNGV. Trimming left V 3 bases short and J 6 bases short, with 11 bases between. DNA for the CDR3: TGTGCCAGCAGCTTTGGTGTTATGGATGAAAAACTGTTTTTT. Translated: CASSFGVMDEKLFF.

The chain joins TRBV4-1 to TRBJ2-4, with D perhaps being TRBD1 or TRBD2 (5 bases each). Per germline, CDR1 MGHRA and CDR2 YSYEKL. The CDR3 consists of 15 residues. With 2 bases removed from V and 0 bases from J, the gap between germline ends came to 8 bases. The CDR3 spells CASSQFGTAKNIQYF. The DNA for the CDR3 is TGCGCCAGCAGCCAATTCGGGACAGCCAAAAACATTCAGTACTTC.

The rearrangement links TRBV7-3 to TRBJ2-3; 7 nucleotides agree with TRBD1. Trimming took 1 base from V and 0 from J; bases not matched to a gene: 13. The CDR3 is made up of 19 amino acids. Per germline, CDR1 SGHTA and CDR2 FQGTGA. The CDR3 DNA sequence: TGTGCCAGCAGCTTAAGAGCAGGGGGAGTAGTCACGAGCACAGATACGCAGTATTTT. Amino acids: CASSLRAGGVVTSTDTQYF.

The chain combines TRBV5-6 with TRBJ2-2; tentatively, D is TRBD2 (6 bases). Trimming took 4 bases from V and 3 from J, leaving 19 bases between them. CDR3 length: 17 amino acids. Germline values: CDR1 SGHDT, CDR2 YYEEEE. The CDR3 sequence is CASSPITGVVDTGELFF. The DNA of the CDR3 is TGTGCCAGCAGCCCCATTACGGGGGTAGTAGACACCGGGGAGCTGTTTTTT.

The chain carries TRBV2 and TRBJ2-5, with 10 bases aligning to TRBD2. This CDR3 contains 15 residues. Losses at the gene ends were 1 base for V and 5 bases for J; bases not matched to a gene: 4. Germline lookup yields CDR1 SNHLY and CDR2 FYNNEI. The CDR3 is CASSEGASGSETQYF. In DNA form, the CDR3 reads TGTGCCAGCAGTGAAGGGGCTAGCGGGAGCGAGACCCAGTACTTC.

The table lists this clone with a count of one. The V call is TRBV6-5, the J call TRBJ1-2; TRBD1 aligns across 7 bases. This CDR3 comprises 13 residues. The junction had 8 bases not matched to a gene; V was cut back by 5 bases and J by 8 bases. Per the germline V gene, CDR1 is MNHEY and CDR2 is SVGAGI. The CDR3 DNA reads TGTGCCAGCAGTCCTACAGGGGTCAGGGGCTACACCTTC. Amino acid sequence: CASSPTGVRGYTF.

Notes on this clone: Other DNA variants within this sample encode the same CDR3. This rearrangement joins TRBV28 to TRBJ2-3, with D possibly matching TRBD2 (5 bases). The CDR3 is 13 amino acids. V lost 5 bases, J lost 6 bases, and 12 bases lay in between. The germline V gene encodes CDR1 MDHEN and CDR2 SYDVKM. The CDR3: CASSPGGPDTQYF. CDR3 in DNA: TGTGCCAGCAGTCCTGGAGGCCCCGATACGCAGTATTTT.

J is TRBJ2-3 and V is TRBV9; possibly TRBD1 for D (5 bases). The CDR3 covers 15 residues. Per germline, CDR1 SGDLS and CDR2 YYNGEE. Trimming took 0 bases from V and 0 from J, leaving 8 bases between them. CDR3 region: CASSVGRVSTDTQYF. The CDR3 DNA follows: TGTGCCAGCAGCGTAGGCAGGGTGAGCACAGATACGCAGTATTTT.

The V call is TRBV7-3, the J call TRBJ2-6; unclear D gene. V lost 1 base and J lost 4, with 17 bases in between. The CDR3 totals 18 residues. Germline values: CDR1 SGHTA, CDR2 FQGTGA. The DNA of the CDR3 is TGTGCCAGCAGCTTAAACCCGGTGCGATTCTTGGGGGCCAACGTCCTGACTTTC. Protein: CASSLNPVRFLGANVLTF.

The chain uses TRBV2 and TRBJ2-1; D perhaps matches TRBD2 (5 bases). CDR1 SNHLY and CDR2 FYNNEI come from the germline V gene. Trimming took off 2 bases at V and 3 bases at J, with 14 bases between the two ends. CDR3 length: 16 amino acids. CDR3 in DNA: TGTGCCAGCAGTGAAAGTTTTCTACGGGACTACAATGAGCAGTTCTTC. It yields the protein CASSESFLRDYNEQFF.

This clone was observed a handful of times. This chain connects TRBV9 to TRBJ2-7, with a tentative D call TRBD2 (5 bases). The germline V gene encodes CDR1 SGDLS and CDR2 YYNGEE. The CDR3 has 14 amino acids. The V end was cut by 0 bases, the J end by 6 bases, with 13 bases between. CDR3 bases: TGTGCCAGCAGCGTAGGGCGGGCCCTCGGCGAGCAGTACTTC. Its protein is CASSVGRALGEQYF.

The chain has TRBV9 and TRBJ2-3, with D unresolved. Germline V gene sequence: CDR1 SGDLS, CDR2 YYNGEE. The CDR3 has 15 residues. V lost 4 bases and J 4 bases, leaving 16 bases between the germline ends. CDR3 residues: CASSPSPLVADTQYF. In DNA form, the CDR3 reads TGTGCCAGCAGCCCCAGCCCCTTGGTGGCAGATACGCAGTATTTT.

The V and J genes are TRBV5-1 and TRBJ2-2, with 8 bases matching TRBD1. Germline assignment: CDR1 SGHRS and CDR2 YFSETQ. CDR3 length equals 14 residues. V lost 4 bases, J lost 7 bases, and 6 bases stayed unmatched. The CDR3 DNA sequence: TGCGCCAGCAGCGGGGACAGGTCAAACGGGGAGCTGTTTTTT. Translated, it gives CASSGDRSNGELFF. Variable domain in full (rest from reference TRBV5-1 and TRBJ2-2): KAGVTQTPRYLIKTRGQQVTLSCSPISGHRSVSWYQQTPGQGLQFLFEYFSETQRNKGNFPGRFSGRQFSNSRSEMNVSTLELGDSALYLCASSGDRSNGELFFGEGSRLTVL.

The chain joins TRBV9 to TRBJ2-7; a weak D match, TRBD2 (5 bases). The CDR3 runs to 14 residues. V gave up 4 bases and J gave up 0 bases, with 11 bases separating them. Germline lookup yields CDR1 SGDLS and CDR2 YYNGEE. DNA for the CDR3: TGTGCCAGCAGCCCCCTGAGGGACTCCTACGAGCAGTACTTC. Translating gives CASSPLRDSYEQYF.

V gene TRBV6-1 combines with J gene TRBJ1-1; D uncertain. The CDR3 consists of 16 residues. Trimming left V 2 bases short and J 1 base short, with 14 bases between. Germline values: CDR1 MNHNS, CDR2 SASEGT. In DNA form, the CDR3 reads TGTGCCAGCAGTGAAAAAGGAGGGTGGGGGAACACTGAAGCTTTCTTT. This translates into CASSEKGGWGNTEAFF.

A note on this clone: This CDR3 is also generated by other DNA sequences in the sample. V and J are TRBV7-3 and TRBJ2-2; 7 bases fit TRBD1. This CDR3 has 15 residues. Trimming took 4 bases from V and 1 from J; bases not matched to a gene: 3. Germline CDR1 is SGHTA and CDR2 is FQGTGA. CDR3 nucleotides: TGTGCCAGCAGCTCACAGGGGCGGAACACCGGGGAGCTGTTTTTT. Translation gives CASSSQGRNTGELFF. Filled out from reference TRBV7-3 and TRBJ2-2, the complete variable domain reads GAGVSQTPSNKVTEKGKYVELRCDPISGHTALYWYRQSLGQGPEFLIYFQGTGAADDSGLPNDRFFAVRPEGSVSTLKIQRTERGDSAVYLCASSSQGRNTGELFFGEGSRLTVL.

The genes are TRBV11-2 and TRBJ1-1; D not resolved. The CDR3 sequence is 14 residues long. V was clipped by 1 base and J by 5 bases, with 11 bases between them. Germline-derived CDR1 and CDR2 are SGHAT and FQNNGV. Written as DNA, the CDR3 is TGTGCCAGCAGCTTAGGGGTCCTGGGGACTGAAGCTTTCTTT. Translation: CASSLGVLGTEAFF.

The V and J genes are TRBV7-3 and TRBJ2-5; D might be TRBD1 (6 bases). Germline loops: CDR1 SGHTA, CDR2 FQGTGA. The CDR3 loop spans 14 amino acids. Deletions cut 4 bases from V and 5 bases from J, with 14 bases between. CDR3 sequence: CASSSPGTSETQYF. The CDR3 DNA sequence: TGTGCCAGCAGCTCTCCCGGGACAAGTGAGACCCAGTACTTC. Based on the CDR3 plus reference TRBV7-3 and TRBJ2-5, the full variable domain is GAGVSQTPSNKVTEKGKYVELRCDPISGHTALYWYRQSLGQGPEFLIYFQGTGAADDSGLPNDRFFAVRPEGSVSTLKIQRTERGDSAVYLCASSSPGTSETQYFGPGTRLLVL.

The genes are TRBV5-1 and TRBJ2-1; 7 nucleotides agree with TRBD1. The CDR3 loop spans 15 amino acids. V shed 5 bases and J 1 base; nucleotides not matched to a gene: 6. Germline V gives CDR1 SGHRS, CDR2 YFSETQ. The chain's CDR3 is CASRPGTESYNEQFF. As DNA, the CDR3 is TGCGCCAGCAGACCCGGGACAGAATCCTACAATGAGCAGTTCTTC. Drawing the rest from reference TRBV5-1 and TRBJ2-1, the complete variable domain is KAGVTQTPRYLIKTRGQQVTLSCSPISGHRSVSWYQQTPGQGLQFLFEYFSETQRNKGNFPGRFSGRQFSNSRSEMNVSTLELGDSALYLCASRPGTESYNEQFFGPGTRLTVL.

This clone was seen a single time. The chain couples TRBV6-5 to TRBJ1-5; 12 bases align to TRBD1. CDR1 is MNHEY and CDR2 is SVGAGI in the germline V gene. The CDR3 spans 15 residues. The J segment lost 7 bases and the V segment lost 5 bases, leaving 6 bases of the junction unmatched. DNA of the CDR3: TGTGCCAGCAGTGCTCCCGGGACAGGGGGCCAGCCCCAGCATTTT. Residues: CASSAPGTGGQPQHF.

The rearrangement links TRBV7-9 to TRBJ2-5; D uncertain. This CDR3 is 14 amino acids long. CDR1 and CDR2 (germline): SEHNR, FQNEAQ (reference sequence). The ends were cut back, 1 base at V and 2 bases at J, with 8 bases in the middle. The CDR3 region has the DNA TGTGCCAGCAGCTTAGATGGCAGGCAAGAGACCCAGTACTTC. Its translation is CASSLDGRQETQYF.

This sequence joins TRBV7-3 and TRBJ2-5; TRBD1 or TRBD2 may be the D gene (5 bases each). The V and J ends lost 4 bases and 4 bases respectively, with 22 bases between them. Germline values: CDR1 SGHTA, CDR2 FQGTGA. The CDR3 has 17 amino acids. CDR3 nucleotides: TGTGCCAGCAGCTGGAGCGGCACCCAGGGAGTAGGAGAGACCCAGTACTTC. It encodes CASSWSGTQGVGETQYF.

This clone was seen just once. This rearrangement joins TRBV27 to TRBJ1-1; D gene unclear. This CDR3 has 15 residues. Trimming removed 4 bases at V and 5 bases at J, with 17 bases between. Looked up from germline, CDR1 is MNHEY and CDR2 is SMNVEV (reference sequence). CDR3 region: CASSSNIPSRTEAFF. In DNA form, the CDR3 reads TGTGCCAGCAGTTCTAATATTCCCTCCCGGACTGAAGCTTTCTTT.